The 20 T cell receptor beta chains reported below all come from one sample, sequenced in a study of control samples from healthy donors and cancer patients. Assay used: immunoSEQ multiplex PCR; TCRdb lists only in-frame clones, some missing. The sample lists about 120,000 clones; around 87% were seen once. Sequencing was carried out using blood. These TCRs come from a man in his 60s in good health.

The rearrangement joins TRBV5-4 to TRBJ2-5; TRBD2 matches at 14 bases. Germline V gene sequence: CDR1 SGHNT, CDR2 YYREEE (reference sequence). The V and J ends lost 0 bases and 4 bases, in that order; junction bases with no gene match: 2. The CDR3 runs 16 residues. As DNA, the CDR3 is TGTGCCAGCAGCTTGGGGACTAGCGGGGGGACAGAGACCCAGTACTTC. Its protein product is CASSLGTSGGTETQYF.

The rearrangement uses TRBV5-6 and TRBJ1-3; 8 positions match TRBD1. The germline V gene has CDR1 SGHDT and CDR2 YYEEEE. CDR3 size: 17 residues. After removal of 0 bases from V and 0 bases from J, the junction contained 5 bases not matched to a gene. The DNA of the CDR3 is TGTGCCAGCAGCTTGGATTGGACAGGGATCTCTGGAAACACCATATATTTT. Translation: CASSLDWTGISGNTIYF.

The J gene is TRBJ1-1, the V gene TRBV7-2; D remains unclear. V was trimmed by 0 bases and J by 5 bases, leaving 10 bases between them. The CDR3 sequence is 14 residues long. Germline V gives CDR1 SGHTA, CDR2 FQGNSA. The CDR3: CASSLAVGRTEAFF. The CDR3 DNA reads as TGTGCCAGCAGCTTAGCTGTAGGGCGAACTGAAGCTTTCTTT.

The CDR3 DNA is TGTGCCAGTAGTATAGTCACTTTCCGTGAGCAGTACTTC. Translating gives CASSIVTFREQYF. V usage is TRBV19 and J usage is TRBJ2-7, with D unresolved. The CDR3 sequence is 13 residues long. Germline V lookup: CDR1 LNHDA, CDR2 SQIVND (reference sequence). The germline V and J ends were trimmed by 1 base and 7 bases, with 11 bases remaining between them.

The chain links TRBV11-2 to TRBJ2-3, with D tentatively TRBD1 (5 bases). CDR3 length: 12 amino acids. V lost 3 bases and J 5 bases, leaving 6 bases between the germline ends. Germline CDR1 reads SGHAT; CDR2 reads FQNNGV. The CDR3 is CASSFQGDTQYF. The CDR3 DNA reads as TGTGCCAGCAGCTTCCAGGGAGATACGCAGTATTTT.

The chain has TRBV19 and TRBJ1-1; 9 bases line up with TRBD1. V was pared by 8 bases and J by 3 bases, with 7 bases of the junction left unmatched. In germline, CDR1 is LNHDA, CDR2 SQIVND (reference sequence). CDR3 length equals 14 residues. CDR3 DNA sequence: TGTGCCAGTGAGCAACAGGGGGCGCACACTGAAGCTTTCTTT. Translation gives CASEQQGAHTEAFF.

The chain combines TRBV5-1 with TRBJ2-1; the match to TRBD2 covers 15 bases. Germline CDR1 is SGHRS and CDR2 is YFSETQ. This CDR3 contains 17 residues. The V and J ends lost 3 bases and 6 bases, in that order; junction bases with no gene match: 7. In DNA form, the CDR3 reads TGCGCCAGCAGCTGGACTAGCGGGGGGGTTCTTCGCAATGAGCAGTTCTTC. It is translated as CASSWTSGGVLRNEQFF.

The gene calls are TRBV5-4 and TRBJ1-3; tentative D call: TRBD1 (5 bases). Trimming took off 0 bases at V and 3 bases at J, with 7 bases between the two ends. The CDR3 has 14 amino acids. Germline V CDR1 and CDR2: SGHNT, YYREEE (reference sequence). Here the CDR3 DNA reads TGTGCCAGCAGCTTGGACAGGATTGGAAACACCATATATTTT. Protein: CASSLDRIGNTIYF.

The chain uses TRBV10-3 and TRBJ2-1, with no clear D. This CDR3 has 14 residues. CDR1 and CDR2 from the germline V gene are ENHRY and SYGVKD. Trimming left V 2 bases short and J 2 bases short, with 7 bases between. CDR3 nucleotide sequence: TGTGCCATCAGTGAGAGGCAGGCCTACAATGAGCAGTTCTTC. Its translation is CAISERQAYNEQFF.

The CDR3 is CASSVAGSSGNTIYF. For the CDR3, the DNA is TGTGCCAGCAGCGTAGCGGGCAGCTCTGGAAACACCATATATTTT. The chain links TRBV9 to TRBJ1-3, with D unclear. This CDR3 has 15 residues. CDR1 is SGDLS and CDR2 is YYNGEE in the germline V gene. Trimming took off 0 bases at V and 0 bases at J, with 7 bases between the two ends.

In regard to this clone: Other DNA variants within this sample encode the same CDR3. The chain recombines TRBV7-9 with TRBJ1-2, with D unclear. Germline V CDR1 and CDR2: SEHNR, FQNEAQ (reference sequence). The germline V and J ends were trimmed by 1 base and 5 bases, with 5 bases remaining between them. The CDR3 contains 12 residues. CDR3 region: CASSLESYGYTF. CDR3 nucleotides: TGTGCCAGCAGCTTAGAAAGTTATGGCTACACCTTC.

The chain combines TRBV7-2 with TRBJ1-6; a possible D gene is TRBD1 (6 bases). Germline values: CDR1 SGHTA, CDR2 FQGNSA. V was clipped by 4 bases and J by 5 bases, with 15 bases between them. This CDR3 has 16 amino acids. The chain's CDR3 is CASSSGHGSNNSPLHF. As DNA, the CDR3 is TGTGCCAGCAGCTCGGGACATGGATCAAATAATTCACCCCTCCACTTT. Looking up the rest from reference TRBV7-2 and TRBJ1-6 gives the full variable domain: GAGVSQSPSNKVTEKGKDVELRCDPISGHTALYWYRQSLGQGLEFLIYFQGNSAPDKSGLPSDRFSAERTGGSVSTLTIQRTQQEDSAVYLCASSSGHGSNNSPLHFGNGTRLTVT.

The chain has TRBV6-6 and TRBJ2-7; 10 nucleotides match TRBD2. This CDR3 spans 15 amino acids. Trimming took 10 bases from V and 4 from J; bases not matched to a gene: 13. Germline-derived CDR1 and CDR2 are MNHNY and SVGAGI (reference sequence). The CDR3 coding sequence is TGTGCCACCATAGCGGGGGGCAGCAATGTGTACGAGCAGTACTTC. It codes for CATIAGGSNVYEQYF.

In DNA, the CDR3 is TGTGCCAGCAGTCGTAGAGACAGGGGGGAGCTGTTTTTT. It is translated as CASSRRDRGELFF. V is TRBV12-3 or TRBV12-4 and J is TRBJ2-2, with D maybe TRBD1 (6 bases). V shed 5 bases and J shed 8 bases, with 12 bases lying between them. This CDR3 contains 13 residues.

The chain couples TRBV28 to TRBJ1-4; D uncertain. Per the germline V gene, CDR1 is MDHEN and CDR2 is SYDVKM. The ends were cut back, 5 bases at V and 8 bases at J, with 18 bases in the middle. The CDR3 totals 15 residues. CDR3 nucleotides: TGTGCCAGCAGTCTCCCGGACGCGGTGGGGGAAAAACTGTTTTTT. It yields the protein CASSLPDAVGEKLFF.

The chain employs TRBV19 and TRBJ1-1, with D maybe TRBD1 (5 bases). With 6 bases removed from V and 1 base from J, the gap between germline ends came to 12 bases. The CDR3 runs to 14 residues. Germline CDR1 is LNHDA and CDR2 is SQIVND (reference sequence). The CDR3 coding sequence is TGTGCCAGTAGCCTTCCAGGGAGGAACACTGAAGCTTTCTTT. Its protein product is CASSLPGRNTEAFF. Full variable domain (outside the CDR3, taken from reference TRBV19 and TRBJ1-1): DGGITQSPKYLFRKEGQNVTLSCEQNLNHDAMYWYRQDPGQGLRLIYYSQIVNDFQKGDIAEGYSVSREKKESFPLTVTSAQKNPTAFYLCASSLPGRNTEAFFGQGTRLTVV.

The DNA of the CDR3 is TGCAGCGTTGTACGGGACAGGGGGCTGCGGCGGGGGCCGTACCAAGAGACCCAGTACTTC. Translating gives CSVVRDRGLRRGPYQETQYF. The chain uses TRBV29-1 and TRBJ2-5; 12 bases fit TRBD1. This CDR3 region has 20 residues. Germline V gene sequence: CDR1 SQVTM, CDR2 ANQGSEA. J was trimmed by 0 bases and V by 4 bases; bases with no gene match: 18.

The J gene is TRBJ1-2, the V gene TRBV7-3; D remains ambiguous. Trimming removed 2 bases from V and 4 bases from J, with 11 bases in between. The CDR3 is 14 residues long. In germline, CDR1 is SGHTA, CDR2 FQGTGA. The CDR3, as DNA: TGTGCCAGCAGCTTAGGTCCGGGGAGCTATGGCTACACCTTC. Amino acid sequence: CASSLGPGSYGYTF.

The rearrangement links TRBV5-6 to TRBJ2-1, with D unclear. The CDR3 loop spans 13 amino acids. Deletions cut 4 bases from V and 7 bases from J, with 12 bases between. The germline CDR1 and CDR2 sequences are SGHDT and YYEEEE. For the CDR3, the DNA is TGTGCCAGCAGCCGCCGGGTTACGAATGAGCAGTTCTTC. Protein product: CASSRRVTNEQFF. The full variable domain, rest sourced from reference TRBV5-6 and TRBJ2-1, is DAGVTQSPTHLIKTRGQQVTLRCSPKSGHDTVSWYQQALGQGPQFIFQYYEEEERQRGNFPDRFSGHQFPNYSSELNVNALLLGDSALYLCASSRRVTNEQFFGPGTRLTVL.

Concerning this clone itself: Other DNA sequences in the same sample also yield this CDR3. V is TRBV7-2 and J is TRBJ2-2; 8 bases align to TRBD2. CDR3 size: 15 residues. Germline assignment: CDR1 SGHTA and CDR2 FQGNSA. The J segment lost 3 bases and the V segment lost 1 base, leaving 1 base of the junction unmatched. Here the CDR3 reads CASSLVGLDTGELFF. DNA of the CDR3: TGTGCCAGCAGCTTAGTGGGACTAGACACCGGGGAGCTGTTTTTT.